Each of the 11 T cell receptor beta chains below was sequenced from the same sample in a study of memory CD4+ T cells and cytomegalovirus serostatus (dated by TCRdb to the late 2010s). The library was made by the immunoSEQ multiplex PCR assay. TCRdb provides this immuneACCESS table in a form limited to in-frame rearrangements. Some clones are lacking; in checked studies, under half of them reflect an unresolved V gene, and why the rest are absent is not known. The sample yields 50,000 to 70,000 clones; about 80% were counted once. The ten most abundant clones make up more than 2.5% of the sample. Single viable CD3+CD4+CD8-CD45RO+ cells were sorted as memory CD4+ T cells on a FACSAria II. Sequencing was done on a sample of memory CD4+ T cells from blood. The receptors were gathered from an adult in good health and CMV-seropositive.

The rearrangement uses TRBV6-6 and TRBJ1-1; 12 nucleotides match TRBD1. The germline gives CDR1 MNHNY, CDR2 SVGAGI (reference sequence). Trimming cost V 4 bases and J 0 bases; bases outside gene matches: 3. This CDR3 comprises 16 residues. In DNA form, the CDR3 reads TGTGCCAGCAGTTCGGGACAGGGGGCCATGAACACTGAAGCTTTCTTT. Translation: CASSSGQGAMNTEAFF.

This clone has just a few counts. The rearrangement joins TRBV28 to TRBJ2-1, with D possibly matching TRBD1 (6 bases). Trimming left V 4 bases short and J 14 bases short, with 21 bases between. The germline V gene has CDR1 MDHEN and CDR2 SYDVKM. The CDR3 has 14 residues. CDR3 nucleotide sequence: TGTGCCAGCAGTTGGGCCCTTGGGCGACAGGAGGAGTTCTTC. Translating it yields CASSWALGRQEEFF.

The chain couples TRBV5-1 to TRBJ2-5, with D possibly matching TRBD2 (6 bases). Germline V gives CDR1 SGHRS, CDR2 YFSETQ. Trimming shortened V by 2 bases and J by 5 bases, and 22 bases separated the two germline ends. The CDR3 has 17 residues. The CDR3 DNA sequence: TGCGCCAGCAGCTTCCGCGGGAACCGCCTGGCGGGGGAGACCCAGTACTTC. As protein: CASSFRGNRLAGETQYF. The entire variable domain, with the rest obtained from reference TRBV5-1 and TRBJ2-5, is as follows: KAGVTQTPRYLIKTRGQQVTLSCSPISGHRSVSWYQQTPGQGLQFLFEYFSETQRNKGNFPGRFSGRQFSNSRSEMNVSTLELGDSALYLCASSFRGNRLAGETQYFGPGTRLLVL.

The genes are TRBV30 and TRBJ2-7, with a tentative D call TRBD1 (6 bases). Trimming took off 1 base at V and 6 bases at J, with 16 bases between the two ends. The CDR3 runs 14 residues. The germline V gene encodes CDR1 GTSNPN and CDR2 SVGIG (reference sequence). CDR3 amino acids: CAWSGGQTGIEQYV. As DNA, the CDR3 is TGTGCCTGGAGTGGGGGGCAAACAGGGATCGAGCAGTACGTC.

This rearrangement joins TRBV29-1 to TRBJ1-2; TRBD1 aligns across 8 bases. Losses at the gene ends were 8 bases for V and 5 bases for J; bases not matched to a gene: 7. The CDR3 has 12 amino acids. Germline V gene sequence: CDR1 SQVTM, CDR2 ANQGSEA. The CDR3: CSFLDRVYGYTF. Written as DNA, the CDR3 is TGCAGCTTTTTGGACAGGGTGTATGGCTACACCTTC.

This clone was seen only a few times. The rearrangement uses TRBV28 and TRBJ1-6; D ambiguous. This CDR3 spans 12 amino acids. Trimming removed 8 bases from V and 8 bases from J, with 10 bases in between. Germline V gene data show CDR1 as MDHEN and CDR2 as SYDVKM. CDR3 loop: CASGVGDSPLHF. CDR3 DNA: TGTGCCAGCGGGGTAGGAGATTCACCCCTCCACTTT.

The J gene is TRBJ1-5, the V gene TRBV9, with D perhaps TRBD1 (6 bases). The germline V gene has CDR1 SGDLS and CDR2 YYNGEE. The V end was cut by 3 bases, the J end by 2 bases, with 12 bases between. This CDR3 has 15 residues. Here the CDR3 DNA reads TGTGCCAGCAGCGCCACAGCAGGGGGCAATCAGCCCCAGCATTTT. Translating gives CASSATAGGNQPQHF.

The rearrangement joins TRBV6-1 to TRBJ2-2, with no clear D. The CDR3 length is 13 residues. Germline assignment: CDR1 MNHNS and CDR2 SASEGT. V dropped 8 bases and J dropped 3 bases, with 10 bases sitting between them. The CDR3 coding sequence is TGTGCCAGCCACCTCACGGACACCGGGGAGCTGTTTTTT. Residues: CASHLTDTGELFF.

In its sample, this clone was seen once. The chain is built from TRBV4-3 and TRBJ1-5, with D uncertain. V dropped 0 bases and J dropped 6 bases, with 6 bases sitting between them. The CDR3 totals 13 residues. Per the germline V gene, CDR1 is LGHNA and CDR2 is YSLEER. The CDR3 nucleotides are TGCGCCAGCAGCCAAGATAACAGTCAGCCCCAGCATTTT. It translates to CASSQDNSQPQHF.

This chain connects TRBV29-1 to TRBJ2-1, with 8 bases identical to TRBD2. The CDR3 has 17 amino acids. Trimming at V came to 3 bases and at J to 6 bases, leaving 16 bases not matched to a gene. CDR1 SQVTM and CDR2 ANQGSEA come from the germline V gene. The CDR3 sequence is CSVDGRVGQRESNEQFF. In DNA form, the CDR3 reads TGCAGCGTTGACGGCAGGGTTGGCCAGCGGGAGTCCAATGAGCAGTTCTTC.

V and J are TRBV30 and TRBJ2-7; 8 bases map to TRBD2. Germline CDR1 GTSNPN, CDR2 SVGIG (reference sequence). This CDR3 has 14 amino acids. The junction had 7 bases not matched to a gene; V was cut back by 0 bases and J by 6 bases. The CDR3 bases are TGTGCCTGGAGTGTTGGGACTAGTAGATTCGAGCAGTACGTC. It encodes CAWSVGTSRFEQYV.